This T cell receptor (beta chain) was found in a study of T cell responses to AZD1222 COVID-19 vaccine. Findings and caveats of the study: Regions left unmutated in variants are reportedly the target of nearly half of spike-specific TCRs. When two AZD1222 doses had been given, Spike-specific TCR breadth and depth rose. Vaccine-associated CD4 TCRs ranged over spike, dominating at 160-218 and 743-854.

Comments on this clone: Antigen specificity is unknown.

This CDR3 has 16 residues. Trimming removed 3 bases at V and 3 bases at J, with 18 bases between. The germline V gene has CDR1 DFQATT and CDR2 SNEGSKA (reference sequence). The data were produced by immunoSEQ multiplex PCR, yet TCRdb's version contains in-frame clones alone and is incomplete. The sample consists of 75,000 to 100,000 clones, 88% of them appearing once. This sequence originates from an adult in good health. The sequencing here drew on peripheral blood, taken on day 0 of MenACWY control vaccination. The genes are TRBV20-1 and TRBJ2-1, with a possible D match to TRBD2 (6 bases). The CDR3 sequence is CSASTPPASDYNEQFF. In DNA form, the CDR3 reads TGCAGTGCTAGTACCCCTCCGGCTAGCGACTACAATGAGCAGTTCTTC.